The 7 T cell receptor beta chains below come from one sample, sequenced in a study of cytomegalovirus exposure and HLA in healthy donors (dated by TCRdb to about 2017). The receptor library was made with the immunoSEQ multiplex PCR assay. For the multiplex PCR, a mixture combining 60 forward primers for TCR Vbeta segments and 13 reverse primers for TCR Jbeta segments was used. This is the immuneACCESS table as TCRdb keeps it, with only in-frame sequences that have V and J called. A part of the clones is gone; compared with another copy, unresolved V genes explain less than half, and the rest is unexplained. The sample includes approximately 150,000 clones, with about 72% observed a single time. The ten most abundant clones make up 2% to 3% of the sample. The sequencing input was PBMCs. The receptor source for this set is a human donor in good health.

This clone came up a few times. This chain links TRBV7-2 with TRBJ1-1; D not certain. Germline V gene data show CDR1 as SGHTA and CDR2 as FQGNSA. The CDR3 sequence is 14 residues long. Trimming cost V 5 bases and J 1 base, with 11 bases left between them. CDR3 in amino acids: CASSHLRGNTEAFF. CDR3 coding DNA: TGTGCCAGCAGCCATCTACGGGGGAACACTGAAGCTTTCTTT.

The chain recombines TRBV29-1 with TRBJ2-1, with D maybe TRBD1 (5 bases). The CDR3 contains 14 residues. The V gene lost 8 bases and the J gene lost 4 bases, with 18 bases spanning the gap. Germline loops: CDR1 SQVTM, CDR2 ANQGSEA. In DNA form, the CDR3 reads TGCAGCATTGCTGGGGCTGTCCTTTACAATGAGCAGTTCTTC. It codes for CSIAGAVLYNEQFF.

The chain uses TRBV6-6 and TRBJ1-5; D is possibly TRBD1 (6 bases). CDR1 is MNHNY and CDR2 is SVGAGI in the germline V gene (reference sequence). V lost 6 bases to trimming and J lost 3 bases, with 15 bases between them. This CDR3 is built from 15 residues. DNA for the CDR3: TGTGCCAGCAGAACTACCGGACAGCACAATCAGCCCCAGCATTTT. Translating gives CASRTTGQHNQPQHF.

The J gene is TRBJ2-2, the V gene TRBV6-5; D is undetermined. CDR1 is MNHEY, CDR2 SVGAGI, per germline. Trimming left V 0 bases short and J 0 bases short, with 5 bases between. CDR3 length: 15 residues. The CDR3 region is CASSYSAANTGELFF. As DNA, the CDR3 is TGTGCCAGCAGTTACTCAGCCGCGAACACCGGGGAGCTGTTTTTT.

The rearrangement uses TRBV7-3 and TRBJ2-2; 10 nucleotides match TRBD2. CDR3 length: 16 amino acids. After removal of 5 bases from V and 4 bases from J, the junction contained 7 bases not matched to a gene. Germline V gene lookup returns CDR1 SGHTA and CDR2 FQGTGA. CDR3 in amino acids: CASSATSGEFTGELFF. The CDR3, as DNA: TGTGCCAGCAGCGCCACTAGCGGGGAGTTCACCGGGGAGCTGTTTTTT.

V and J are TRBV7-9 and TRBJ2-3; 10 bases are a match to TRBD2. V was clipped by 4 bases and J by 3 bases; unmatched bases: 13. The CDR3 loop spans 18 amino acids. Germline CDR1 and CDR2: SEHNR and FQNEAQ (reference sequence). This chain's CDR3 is CASSSRIVTSGATDTQYF. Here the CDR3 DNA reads TGTGCCAGCAGCTCGCGCATAGTCACTAGCGGGGCAACAGATACGCAGTATTTT.

The CDR3 DNA sequence: TGTGCCAGCAGCTCCGGGACAGGGGGCCAAGAGACCCAGTACTTC. It translates to CASSSGTGGQETQYF. The genes are TRBV7-3 and TRBJ2-5; 11 nucleotides line up with TRBD1. The CDR3 contains 15 residues. Germline V gene sequence: CDR1 SGHTA, CDR2 FQGTGA. V was clipped by 4 bases and J by 1 base; unmatched bases: 2. Drawing the rest from reference TRBV7-3 and TRBJ2-5, the complete variable domain is GAGVSQTPSNKVTEKGKYVELRCDPISGHTALYWYRQSLGQGPEFLIYFQGTGAADDSGLPNDRFFAVRPEGSVSTLKIQRTERGDSAVYLCASSSGTGGQETQYFGPGTRLLVL.